The 32 T cell receptor beta chains in this list originate from one sample, sequenced in a study of blood T cell repertoires in COVID-19. Sequencing used immunoSEQ multiplex PCR; TCRdb keeps in-frame clones, though not all of them. The top ten hold 10% of the sample, which has roughly 150,000 clones, about 83% seen once. The sequenced sample consisted of peripheral blood. The receptor source for this set is a woman between 65 and 79 years old with COVID-19, enrolled during active disease.

This clone was recorded only once. The chain couples TRBV18 to TRBJ2-5, with a possible D match to TRBD2 (6 bases). From germline, CDR1 is KGHSH and CDR2 LQKENI. The CDR3 loop spans 13 amino acids. Trimming took 1 base from V and 5 from J, leaving 8 bases between them. CDR3 DNA sequence: TGTGCCAGCTCACCACTAGCGGACGAGACCCAGTACTTC. This codes for CASSPLADETQYF.

V usage is TRBV19 and J usage is TRBJ2-5; 9 bases fit TRBD1. The trim removed 6 bases at V and 0 bases at J, leaving 14 bases unmatched. CDR1 and CDR2 (germline): LNHDA, SQIVND (reference sequence). The CDR3 loop spans 18 amino acids. The CDR3 nucleotides read TGTGCCAGTAGCGGGTCCAGGACCGGGACAGGGCACCAAGAGACCCAGTACTTC. Amino acid sequence: CASSGSRTGTGHQETQYF.

The chain uses TRBV29-1 and TRBJ2-1; a possible D gene is TRBD2 (7 bases). Germline-derived CDR1 and CDR2 are SQVTM and ANQGSEA. V lost 6 bases and J lost 3, with 15 bases in between. The CDR3 is 14 amino acids. CDR3 in DNA: TGCAGCGTCGTAGGGGGGGCCAGCTACAATGAGCAGTTCTTC. Protein product: CSVVGGASYNEQFF.

The CDR3, as DNA: TGTGCCAGCAGCCGGGGACAGGGACGGTATAATTCACCCCTCCACTTT. It yields the protein CASSRGQGRYNSPLHF. The chain joins TRBV7-6 to TRBJ1-6, with TRBD1 identical over 9 bases. The germline V gene has CDR1 SGHVS and CDR2 FNYEAQ. Trimming removed 5 bases from V and 4 bases from J; junction bases left unmatched: 6. The CDR3 has 16 residues.

The chain links TRBV4-1 to TRBJ1-6; 9 nucleotides match TRBD1. There are 17 residues in the CDR3. CDR1 MGHRA and CDR2 YSYEKL come from the germline V gene. V lost 4 bases to trimming and J lost 5 bases; unmatched junction nucleotides: 9. The CDR3 loop reads CASSRRPQGANNSPLHF. CDR3 nucleotide sequence: TGCGCCAGCAGCCGAAGACCACAGGGGGCAAATAATTCACCCCTCCACTTT.

This chain links TRBV6-6 with TRBJ1-1; 7 positions agree with TRBD1. CDR1 and CDR2 from the germline V gene are MNHNY and SVGAGI (reference sequence). Losses at the gene ends were 4 bases for V and 4 bases for J; bases not matched to a gene: 3. The CDR3 covers 13 residues. CDR3 bases: TGTGCCAGCAGTTCCCGACAGGGCACTGAAGCTTTCTTT. Amino acids: CASSSRQGTEAFF.

This clone appeared a few times. The chain combines TRBV28 with TRBJ1-2; 7 positions match TRBD1. This CDR3 spans 13 amino acids. Germline CDR1 reads MDHEN; CDR2 reads SYDVKM. The V and J ends lost 3 bases and 11 bases, in that order; junction bases with no gene match: 9. The chain's CDR3 is CASSLGQRLSYTF. In DNA form, the CDR3 reads TGTGCCAGCAGTTTGGGACAGAGATTATCTTACACCTTC.

This clone was observed once. V usage is TRBV6-1 and J usage is TRBJ2-2, with 9 positions matching TRBD2. J lost 4 bases, V lost 2 bases, and 8 bases had no gene match. The germline gives CDR1 MNHNS, CDR2 SASEGT. The CDR3 has 17 amino acids. The CDR3 here is CASSEFGLAGRTGELFF. Here the CDR3 DNA reads TGTGCCAGCAGTGAATTTGGGCTAGCGGGGCGCACCGGGGAGCTGTTTTTT.

This clone was picked up one time. This chain uses TRBV4-2 with TRBJ2-5; 9 bases are shared with TRBD1. This CDR3 region has 13 residues. Germline CDR1 and CDR2: LGHNA and YNFKEQ. V dropped 8 bases and J dropped 5; count of bases not matched to a gene: 6. The CDR3 nucleotides read TGTGCCAGCGCGGGACAGGGAGGTGAGACCCAGTACTTC. It is translated as CASAGQGGETQYF.

This clone was seen more than once but under ten times. The chain joins TRBV2 to TRBJ2-1; D may be TRBD2 (5 bases). Germline V gene sequence: CDR1 SNHLY, CDR2 FYNNEI. This CDR3 contains 14 residues. The V end was cut by 6 bases, the J end by 4 bases, with 13 bases between. CDR3 residues: CASRGRGAYNEQFF. The CDR3 DNA is TGTGCCAGCAGGGGGAGAGGAGCGTACAATGAGCAGTTCTTC.

The genes are TRBV7-2 and TRBJ1-4, with D possibly matching TRBD1 (5 bases). The germline V gene has CDR1 SGHTA and CDR2 FQGNSA. The V gene lost 4 bases and the J gene lost 4 bases, with 13 bases spanning the gap. There are 15 residues in the CDR3. CDR3 bases: TGTGCCAGCAGCTGGGGGGGGGAGAGTAATGAAAAACTGTTTTTT. Protein: CASSWGGESNEKLFF.

The CDR3 protein is CASSPPGLAGGETQYF. The CDR3 nucleotides read TGTGCCAGCAGCCCTCCGGGACTAGCGGGGGGGGAGACCCAGTACTTC. V and J are TRBV11-2 and TRBJ2-5, with TRBD2 matching over 16 bases. The V and J ends lost 5 bases and 5 bases, in that order; junction bases with no gene match: 5. The CDR3 totals 16 residues. Germline V gives CDR1 SGHAT, CDR2 FQNNGV.

The rearrangement links TRBV2 to TRBJ1-5; 7 bases fit TRBD1. Germline values: CDR1 SNHLY, CDR2 FYNNEI. Losses at the gene ends were 3 bases for V and 2 bases for J; bases not matched to a gene: 4. The CDR3 sequence is 15 residues long. DNA for the CDR3: TGTGCCAGCAGTGAGGATGGGACAGGCAATCAGCCCCAGCATTTT. Its protein is CASSEDGTGNQPQHF.

The chain couples TRBV6-5 to TRBJ2-3; tentative D call: TRBD2 (5 bases). V was cut by 4 bases and J by 3 bases, with 8 bases left in between. Germline-derived CDR1 and CDR2 are MNHEY and SVGAGI. This CDR3 spans 13 amino acids. Here the CDR3 reads CASSSPGTDTQYF. The CDR3 bases are TGTGCCAGCAGTTCCCCGGGGACAGATACGCAGTATTTT.

This clone was recorded only once. The chain employs TRBV10-2 and TRBJ1-5; 10 bases fit TRBD1. The CDR3 contains 17 residues. The germline V gene has CDR1 WSHSY and CDR2 SAAADI. Trimming took 5 bases from V and 2 from J; bases not matched to a gene: 9. Here the CDR3 DNA reads TGCGCCAGCAGTAAGGGACAGGGGCCCACAGGCAATCAGCCCCAGCATTTT. Its protein is CASSKGQGPTGNQPQHF.

Only one count was recorded for this clone. The chain joins TRBV5-4 to TRBJ2-1; D perhaps matches TRBD1 (6 bases). Germline V lookup: CDR1 SGHNT, CDR2 YYREEE (reference sequence). V was pared by 3 bases and J by 0 bases, with 25 bases between. This CDR3 is built from 20 residues. CDR3 bases: TGTGCCAGCAGCTCGTTCCTCCGGGGCTCTACAGGGAGCTCCTACAATGAGCAGTTCTTC. Encoded protein: CASSSFLRGSTGSSYNEQFF.

The gene calls are TRBV24-1 and TRBJ2-5; 11 bases are shared with TRBD2. This CDR3 region has 17 residues. V lost 0 bases to trimming and J lost 5 bases; unmatched junction nucleotides: 7. The germline V gene has CDR1 KGHDR and CDR2 SFDVKD. The CDR3: CATSDLRPSGGRETQYF. The CDR3 DNA reads as TGTGCCACCAGTGATTTGCGGCCTAGCGGGGGGAGGGAGACCCAGTACTTC.

The chain employs TRBV6-4 and TRBJ1-1; D not certain. This CDR3 has 13 residues. Per germline, CDR1 MRHNA and CDR2 SNTAGT. Between the trimmed V and J ends, which lost 4 bases and 2 bases, there was a span of 8 bases. The CDR3 DNA sequence: TGTGCCAGCAGTGCACAGCTAAACACTGAAGCTTTCTTT. Translated, it gives CASSAQLNTEAFF.

Comment on this clone: Other DNA sequences within the sample encode an identical CDR3. The V and J genes are TRBV21-1 and TRBJ2-2; TRBD1, the D gene given by the table, was not confirmed from the DNA. TRBV21-1 is designated a pseudogene. The CDR3 is made up of 18 amino acids. The CDR3 here is CASSKVGKEQGNTGELFF. The CDR3 coding sequence is TGTGCCAGCAGCAAAGTCGGGAAGGAACAGGGGAACACCGGGGAGCTGTTTTTT.

The chain combines TRBV6-5 with TRBJ1-1, with D maybe TRBD1 (5 bases). V gave up 5 bases and J gave up 5 bases, with 12 bases separating them. CDR1 and CDR2 (germline): MNHEY, SVGAGI. This CDR3 is built from 13 residues. Here the CDR3 DNA reads TGTGCCAGCAGTCCAGGGTTCGGGACTGAAGCTTTCTTT. Translated, it gives CASSPGFGTEAFF.

This clone was counted once. J is TRBJ2-1 and V is TRBV7-9, with D possibly TRBD2 on 6 matching bases. Germline CDR1 SEHNR, CDR2 FQNEAQ (reference sequence). Trimming removed 7 bases at V and 5 bases at J, with 15 bases between. The CDR3 contains 14 residues. In DNA form, the CDR3 reads TGTGCCAGCACCGGGACTGCTTCAAACAATGAGCAGTTCTTC. Protein: CASTGTASNNEQFF.

In its sample, this clone was seen once. The V and J genes are TRBV19 and TRBJ2-5, with 10 positions matching TRBD1. This CDR3 region has 15 residues. The V segment lost 6 bases and the J segment 5 bases; nucleotides outside the gene matches: 9. Germline CDR1 is LNHDA and CDR2 is SQIVND (reference sequence). CDR3 coding DNA: TGTGCCAGTAGAGGGAGAGACAGGGGGCGGGAGACCCAGTACTTC. Amino acid sequence: CASRGRDRGRETQYF.

V usage is TRBV5-5 and J usage is TRBJ1-4; D is undetermined. V gave up 0 bases and J gave up 11 bases, with 11 bases separating them. The CDR3 has 13 residues. The germline CDR1 and CDR2 sequences are SGHKS and YYEKEE (reference sequence). The CDR3 nucleotides are TGTGCCAGCAGCTTGGTACCCCCTGAGAAACTGTTTTTT. It yields the protein CASSLVPPEKLFF.

The chain uses TRBV7-9 and TRBJ2-3; 12 bases align to TRBD1. This CDR3 contains 16 residues. J gave up 5 bases and V 3 bases, and 6 bases lay outside the gene matches. Per the germline V gene, CDR1 is SEHNR and CDR2 is FQNEAQ (reference sequence). Here the CDR3 reads CASSFGDRGRVDTQYF. The CDR3 region has the DNA TGTGCCAGCAGCTTTGGGGACAGGGGGCGCGTAGATACGCAGTATTTT.

The V call is TRBV12-3 or TRBV12-4, the J call TRBJ1-3, with unresolved D. Trimming cost V 5 bases and J 1 base, with 6 bases left between them. CDR3 size: 13 residues. CDR3 coding DNA: TGTGCCAGCAGTCGCGGATCTGGAAACACCATATATTTT. Translated, it gives CASSRGSGNTIYF.

The chain recombines TRBV28 with TRBJ1-2; 8 bases map to TRBD1. CDR3 size: 14 residues. Trimming cost V 3 bases and J 8 bases; bases outside gene matches: 8. Germline V gene lookup returns CDR1 MDHEN and CDR2 SYDVKM. This CDR3 reads CASSFSQGARGYTF. CDR3 coding DNA: TGTGCCAGCAGTTTCTCGCAGGGGGCGCGCGGCTACACCTTC.

The chain uses TRBV5-4 and TRBJ2-5; 10 nucleotides line up with TRBD2. Trimming removed 3 bases from V and 4 bases from J; junction bases left unmatched: 9. Germline V gene sequence: CDR1 SGHNT, CDR2 YYREEE (reference sequence). The CDR3 sequence is 16 residues long. The chain's CDR3 is CASSSTLGLASETQYF. CDR3 coding DNA: TGTGCCAGCAGCTCGACCCTGGGACTAGCGTCAGAGACCCAGTACTTC.

V gene TRBV15 combines with J gene TRBJ2-1; D unclear. The ends were cut back, 0 bases at V and 0 bases at J, with 9 bases in the middle. The CDR3 is 16 residues long. Germline V lookup: CDR1 LNHNV, CDR2 YYDKDF (reference sequence). CDR3 DNA sequence: TGTGCCACCAGCAGAGAGTCAGGAAGCTCCTACAATGAGCAGTTCTTC. Protein sequence: CATSRESGSSYNEQFF.

This clone was observed many times. The genes are TRBV11-2 and TRBJ2-2; D remains unclear. V was trimmed by 0 bases and J by 1 base, leaving 6 bases between them. The CDR3 is 15 residues long. In germline, CDR1 is SGHAT, CDR2 FQNNGV. This chain's CDR3 is CASSLDSQNTGELFF. DNA for the CDR3: TGTGCCAGCAGCTTAGATTCCCAGAACACCGGGGAGCTGTTTTTT.

The genes are TRBV11-3 and TRBJ2-5, with a possible D match to TRBD2 (5 bases). V gave up 3 bases and J gave up 7 bases, with 9 bases separating them. This CDR3 has 12 amino acids. Germline CDR1 and CDR2: SGHNT and YENEEA. The CDR3 is CASSLGEGTQYF. As DNA, the CDR3 is TGTGCCAGCAGCTTGGGAGAGGGGACCCAGTACTTC.

The chain has TRBV19 and TRBJ1-3; maybe TRBD1 (6 bases). Per germline, CDR1 LNHDA and CDR2 SQIVND (reference sequence). The CDR3 contains 16 residues. V was clipped by 8 bases and J by 5 bases, with 22 bases between them. The CDR3 reads CASGSQQGTMRNTIYF. The CDR3, as DNA: TGTGCCAGTGGATCCCAACAGGGTACTATGAGAAACACCATATATTTT.

The V gene is TRBV7-2, the J gene TRBJ1-5, with 9 bases identical to TRBD1. This CDR3 has 15 residues. Germline V gene sequence: CDR1 SGHTA, CDR2 FQGNSA. The V and J ends lost 7 bases and 6 bases, in that order; junction bases with no gene match: 10. CDR3: CASTPRGQGRQPQHF. The CDR3 bases are TGTGCCAGCACCCCCCGTGGACAGGGGCGTCAGCCCCAGCATTTT.